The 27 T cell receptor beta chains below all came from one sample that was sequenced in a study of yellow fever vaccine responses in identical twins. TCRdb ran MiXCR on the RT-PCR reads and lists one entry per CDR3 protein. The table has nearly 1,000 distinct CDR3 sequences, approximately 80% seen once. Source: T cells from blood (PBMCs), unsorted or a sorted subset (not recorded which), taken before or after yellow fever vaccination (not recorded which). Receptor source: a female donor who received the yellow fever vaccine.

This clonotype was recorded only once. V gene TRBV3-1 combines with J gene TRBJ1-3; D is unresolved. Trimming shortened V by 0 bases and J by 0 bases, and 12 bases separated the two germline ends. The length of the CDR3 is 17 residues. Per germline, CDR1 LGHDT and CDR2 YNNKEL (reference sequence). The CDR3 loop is CASSQDGEGNSGNTIYF. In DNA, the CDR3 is TGTGCCAGCAGCCAAGATGGGGAAGGGAACTCTGGAAACACCATATATTTT.

The CDR3 reads CASSEVDTGELFF. In DNA, the CDR3 is TGTGCCAGCAGTGAAGTAGACACCGGGGAGCTGTTTTTT. The chain joins TRBV2 to TRBJ2-2; no firm D call. The CDR3 is 13 amino acids. Germline V CDR1 and CDR2: SNHLY, FYNNEI. V lost 1 base and J lost 3, with 3 bases in between.

The CDR3 DNA follows: TGTGCCAGCAGTGCTTGGCAGAAAGAGACCCAGTACTTC. As protein: CASSAWQKETQYF. The V gene is TRBV6-1, the J gene TRBJ2-5, with D unclear. V gave up 4 bases and J gave up 3 bases, with 9 bases separating them. CDR1 is MNHNS and CDR2 is SASEGT in the germline V gene. CDR3 length: 13 residues.

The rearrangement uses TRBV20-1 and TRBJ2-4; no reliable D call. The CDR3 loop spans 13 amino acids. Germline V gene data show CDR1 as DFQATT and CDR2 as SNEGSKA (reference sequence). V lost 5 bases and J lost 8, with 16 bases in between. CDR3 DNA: TGCAGTGCTGCCTGGGTGGATCGGGACATTCAGTACTTC. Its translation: CSAAWVDRDIQYF.

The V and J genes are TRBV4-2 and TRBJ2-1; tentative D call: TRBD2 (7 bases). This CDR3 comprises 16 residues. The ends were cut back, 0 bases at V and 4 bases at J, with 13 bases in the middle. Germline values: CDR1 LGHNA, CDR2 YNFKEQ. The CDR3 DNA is TGTGCCAGCAGCCAAGATGGCGGGGGCGCTTACAATGAGCAGTTCTTC. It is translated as CASSQDGGGAYNEQFF.

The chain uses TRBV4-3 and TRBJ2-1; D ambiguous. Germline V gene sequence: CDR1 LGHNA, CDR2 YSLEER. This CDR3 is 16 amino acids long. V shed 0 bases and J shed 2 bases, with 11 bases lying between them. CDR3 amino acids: CASSQEMALTYNEQFF. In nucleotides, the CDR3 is TGCGCCAGCAGCCAAGAGATGGCGTTAACCTACAATGAGCAGTTCTTC.

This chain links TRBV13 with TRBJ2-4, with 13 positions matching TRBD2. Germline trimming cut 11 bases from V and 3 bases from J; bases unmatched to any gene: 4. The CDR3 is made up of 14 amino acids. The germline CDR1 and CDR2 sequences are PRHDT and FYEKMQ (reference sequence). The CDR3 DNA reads TGTGCCGGGACTAGCGGGATAGACAAAAACATTCAGTACTTC. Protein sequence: CAGTSGIDKNIQYF.

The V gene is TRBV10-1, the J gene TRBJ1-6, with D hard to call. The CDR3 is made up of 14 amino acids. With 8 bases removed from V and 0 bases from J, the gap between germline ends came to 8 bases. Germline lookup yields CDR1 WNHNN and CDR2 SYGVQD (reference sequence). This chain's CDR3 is CASPALSYNSPLHF. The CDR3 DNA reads TGCGCCAGCCCGGCACTCTCCTATAATTCACCCCTCCACTTT.

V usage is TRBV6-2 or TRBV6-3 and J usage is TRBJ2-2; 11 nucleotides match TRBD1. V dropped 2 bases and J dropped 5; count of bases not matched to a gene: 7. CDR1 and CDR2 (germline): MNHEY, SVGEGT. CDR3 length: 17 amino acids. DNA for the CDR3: TGTGCCAGCAGTTACAATTACGGGACAGGGGGGACCGGGGAGCTGTTTTTT. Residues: CASSYNYGTGGTGELFF.

The CDR3 nucleotides are TGTGCCAGCAGCATAGGTAGATTACCCACTGAAGCTTTCTTT. Its translation is CASSIGRLPTEAFF. V usage is TRBV11-3 and J usage is TRBJ1-1; D not certain. Trimming cost V 5 bases and J 4 bases, with 14 bases left between them. Germline CDR1 SGHNT, CDR2 YENEEA. This CDR3 is built from 14 residues.

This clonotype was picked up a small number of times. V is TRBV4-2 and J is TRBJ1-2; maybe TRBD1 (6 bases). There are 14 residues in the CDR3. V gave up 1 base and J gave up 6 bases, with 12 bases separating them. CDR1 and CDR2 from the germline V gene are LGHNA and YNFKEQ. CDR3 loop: CASSQGEGGHGYTF. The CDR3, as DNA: TGTGCCAGCAGCCAAGGGGAGGGGGGCCATGGCTACACCTTC.

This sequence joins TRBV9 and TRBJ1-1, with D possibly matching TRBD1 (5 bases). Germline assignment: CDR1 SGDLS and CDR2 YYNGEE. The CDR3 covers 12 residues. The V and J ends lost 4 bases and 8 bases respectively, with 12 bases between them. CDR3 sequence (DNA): TGTGCCAGCAGCAAAGGGGTGGGGGAAGCTTTCTTT. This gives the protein CASSKGVGEAFF.

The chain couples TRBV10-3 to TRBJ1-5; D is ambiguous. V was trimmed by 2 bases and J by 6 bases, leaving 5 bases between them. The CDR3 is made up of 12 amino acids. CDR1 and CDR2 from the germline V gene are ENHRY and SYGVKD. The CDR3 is CAISEDGQPQHF. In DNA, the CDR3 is TGTGCCATCAGTGAGGACGGTCAGCCCCAGCATTTT.

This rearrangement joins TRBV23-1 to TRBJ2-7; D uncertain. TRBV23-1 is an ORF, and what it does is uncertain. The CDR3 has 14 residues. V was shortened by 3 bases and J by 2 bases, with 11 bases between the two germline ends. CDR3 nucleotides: TGCGCCAGCAGTCAGCCTGACTCCGCCTACGAGCAGTACTTC. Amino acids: CASSQPDSAYEQYF.

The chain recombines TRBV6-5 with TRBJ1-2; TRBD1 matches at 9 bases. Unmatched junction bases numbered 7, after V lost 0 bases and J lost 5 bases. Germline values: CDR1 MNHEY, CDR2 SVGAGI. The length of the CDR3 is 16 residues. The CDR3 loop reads CASSYSSGDRDYGYTF. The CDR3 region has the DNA TGTGCCAGCAGTTACTCATCAGGGGACAGGGATTATGGCTACACCTTC.

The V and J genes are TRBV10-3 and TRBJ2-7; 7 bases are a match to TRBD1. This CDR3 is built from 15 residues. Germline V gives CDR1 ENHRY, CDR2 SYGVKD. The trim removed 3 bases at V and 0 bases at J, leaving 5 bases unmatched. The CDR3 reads CAISEEGAVSYEQYV. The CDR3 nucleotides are TGTGCCATCAGTGAAGAGGGGGCGGTCTCCTACGAGCAGTACGTC.

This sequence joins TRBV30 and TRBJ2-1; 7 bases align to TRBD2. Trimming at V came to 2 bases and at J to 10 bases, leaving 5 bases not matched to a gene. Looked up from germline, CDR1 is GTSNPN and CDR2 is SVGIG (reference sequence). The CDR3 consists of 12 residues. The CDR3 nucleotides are TGTGCCTGGAGTCTCGATAGCGGGGAGCAGTTCTTC. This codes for CAWSLDSGEQFF.

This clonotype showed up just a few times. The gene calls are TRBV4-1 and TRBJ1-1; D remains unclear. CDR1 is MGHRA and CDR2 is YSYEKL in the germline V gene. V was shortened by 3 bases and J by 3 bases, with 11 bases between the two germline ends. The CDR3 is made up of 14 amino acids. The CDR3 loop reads CASSHSSLYTEAFF. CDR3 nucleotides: TGCGCCAGCAGCCATTCATCCCTCTACACTGAAGCTTTCTTT.

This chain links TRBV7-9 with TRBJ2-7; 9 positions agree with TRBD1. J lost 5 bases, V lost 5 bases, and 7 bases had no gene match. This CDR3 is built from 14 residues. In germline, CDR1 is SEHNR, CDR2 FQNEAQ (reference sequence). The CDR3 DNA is TGTGCCAGCAGCCGGACAGGGGCGGTCCACGAGCAGTACTTC. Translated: CASSRTGAVHEQYF.

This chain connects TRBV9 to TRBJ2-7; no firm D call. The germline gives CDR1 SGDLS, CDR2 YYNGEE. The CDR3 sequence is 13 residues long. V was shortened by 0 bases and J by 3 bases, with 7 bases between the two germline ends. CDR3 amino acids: CASSVASHYEQYF. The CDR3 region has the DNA TGTGCCAGCAGCGTAGCGTCCCACTACGAGCAGTACTTC. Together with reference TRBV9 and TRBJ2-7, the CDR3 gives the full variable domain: DSGVTQTPKHLITATGQRVTLRCSPRSGDLSVYWYQQSLDQGLQFLIQYYNGEERAKGNILERFSAQQFPDLHSELNLSSLELGDSALYFCASSVASHYEQYFGPGTRLTVT.

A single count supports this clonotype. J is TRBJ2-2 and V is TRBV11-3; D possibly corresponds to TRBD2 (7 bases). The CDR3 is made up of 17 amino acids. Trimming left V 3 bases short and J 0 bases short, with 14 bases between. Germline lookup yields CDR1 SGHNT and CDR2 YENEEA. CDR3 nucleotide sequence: TGTGCCAGCAGCTTGAGAGGGGGGGACCCGAACACCGGGGAGCTGTTTTTT. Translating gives CASSLRGGDPNTGELFF.

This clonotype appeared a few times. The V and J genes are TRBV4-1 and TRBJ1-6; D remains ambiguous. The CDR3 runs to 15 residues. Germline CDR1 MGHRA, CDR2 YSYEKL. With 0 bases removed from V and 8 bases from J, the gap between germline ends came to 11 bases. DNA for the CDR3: TGCGCCAGCAGCCAAGATTTGGAGAAATATTCACCCCTCCACTTT. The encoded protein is CASSQDLEKYSPLHF.

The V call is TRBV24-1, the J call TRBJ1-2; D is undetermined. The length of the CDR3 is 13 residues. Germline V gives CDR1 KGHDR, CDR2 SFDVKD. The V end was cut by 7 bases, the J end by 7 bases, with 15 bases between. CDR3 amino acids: CATSPGPRSGYTF. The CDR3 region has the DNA TGTGCCACCAGCCCCGGGCCTCGGAGTGGCTACACCTTC.

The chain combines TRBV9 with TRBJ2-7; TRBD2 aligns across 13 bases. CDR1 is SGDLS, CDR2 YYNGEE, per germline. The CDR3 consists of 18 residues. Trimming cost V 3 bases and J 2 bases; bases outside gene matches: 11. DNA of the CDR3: TGTGCCAGCAGCGGCCTTAGTAAGGGACTAGCGGGAACCTACGAGCAGTACTTC. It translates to CASSGLSKGLAGTYEQYF. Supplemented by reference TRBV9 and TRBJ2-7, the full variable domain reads DSGVTQTPKHLITATGQRVTLRCSPRSGDLSVYWYQQSLDQGLQFLIQYYNGEERAKGNILERFSAQQFPDLHSELNLSSLELGDSALYFCASSGLSKGLAGTYEQYFGPGTRLTVT.

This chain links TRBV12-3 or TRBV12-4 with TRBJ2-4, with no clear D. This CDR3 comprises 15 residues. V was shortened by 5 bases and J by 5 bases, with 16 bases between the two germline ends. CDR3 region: CASSPPRHIENIQYF. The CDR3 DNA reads TGTGCCAGCAGTCCCCCCCGACATATAGAAAACATTCAGTACTTC.

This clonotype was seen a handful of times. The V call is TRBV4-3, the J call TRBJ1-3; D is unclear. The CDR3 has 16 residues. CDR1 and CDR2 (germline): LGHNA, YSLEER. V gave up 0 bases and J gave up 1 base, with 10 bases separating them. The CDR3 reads CASSQDAGSSGNTIYF. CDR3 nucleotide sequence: TGCGCCAGCAGCCAAGATGCCGGGAGTTCTGGAAACACCATATATTTT.

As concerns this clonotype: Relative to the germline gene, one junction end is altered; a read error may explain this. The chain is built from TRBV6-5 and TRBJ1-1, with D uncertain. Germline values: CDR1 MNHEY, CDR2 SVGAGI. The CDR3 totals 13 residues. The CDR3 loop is CASSYSPEGSAVF. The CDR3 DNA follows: TGTGCCAGCAGTTACTCCCCGGAAGGCAGTGCGGTCTTT.